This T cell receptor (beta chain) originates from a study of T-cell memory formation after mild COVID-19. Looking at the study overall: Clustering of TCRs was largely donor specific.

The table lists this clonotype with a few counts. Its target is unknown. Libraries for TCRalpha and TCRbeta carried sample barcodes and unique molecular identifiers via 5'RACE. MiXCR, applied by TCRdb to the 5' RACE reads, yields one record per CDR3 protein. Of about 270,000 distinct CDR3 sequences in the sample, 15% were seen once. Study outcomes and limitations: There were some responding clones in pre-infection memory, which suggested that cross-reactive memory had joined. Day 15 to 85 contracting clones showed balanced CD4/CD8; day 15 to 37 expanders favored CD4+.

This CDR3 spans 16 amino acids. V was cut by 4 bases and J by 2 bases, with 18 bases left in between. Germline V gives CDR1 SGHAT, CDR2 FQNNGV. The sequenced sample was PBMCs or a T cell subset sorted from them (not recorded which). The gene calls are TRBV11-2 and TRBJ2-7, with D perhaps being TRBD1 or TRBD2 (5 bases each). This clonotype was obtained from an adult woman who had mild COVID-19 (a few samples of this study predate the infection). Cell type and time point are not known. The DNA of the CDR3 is TGTGCCAGCAGCTCGACCCGGGACGCATCCCCCTACGAGCAGTACTTC. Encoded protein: CASSSTRDASPYEQYF.